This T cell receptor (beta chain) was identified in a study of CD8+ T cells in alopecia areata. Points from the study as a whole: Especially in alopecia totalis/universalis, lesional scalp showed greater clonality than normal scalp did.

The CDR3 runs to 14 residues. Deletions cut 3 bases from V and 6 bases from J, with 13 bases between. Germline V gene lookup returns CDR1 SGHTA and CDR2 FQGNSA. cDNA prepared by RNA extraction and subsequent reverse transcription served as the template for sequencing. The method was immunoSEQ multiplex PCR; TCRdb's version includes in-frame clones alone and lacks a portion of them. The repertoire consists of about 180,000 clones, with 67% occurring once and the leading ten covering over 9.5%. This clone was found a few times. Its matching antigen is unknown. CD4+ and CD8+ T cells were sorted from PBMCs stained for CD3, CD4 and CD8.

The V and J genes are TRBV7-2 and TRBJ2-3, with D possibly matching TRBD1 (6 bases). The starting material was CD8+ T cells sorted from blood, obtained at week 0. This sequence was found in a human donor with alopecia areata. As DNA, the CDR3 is TGTGCCAGCAGCTTCTCAACAGGGATGGATACGCAGTATTTT. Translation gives CASSFSTGMDTQYF.